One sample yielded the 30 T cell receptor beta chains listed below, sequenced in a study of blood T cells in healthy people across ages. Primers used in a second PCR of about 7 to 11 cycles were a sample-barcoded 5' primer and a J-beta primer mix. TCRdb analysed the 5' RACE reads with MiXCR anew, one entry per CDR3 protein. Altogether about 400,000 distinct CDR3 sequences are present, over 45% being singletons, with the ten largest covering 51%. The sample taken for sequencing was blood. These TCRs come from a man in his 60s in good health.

The CDR3 DNA sequence: TGCGCCAGCAGCCAAGCAGACAGGGTGGATGGCTACACCTTC. Translated, it gives CASSQADRVDGYTF. This sequence joins TRBV4-1 and TRBJ1-2, with 7 bases fitting TRBD1. This CDR3 comprises 14 residues. CDR1 and CDR2 (germline): MGHRA, YSYEKL. The J segment lost 6 bases and the V segment lost 1 base, leaving 5 bases of the junction unmatched.

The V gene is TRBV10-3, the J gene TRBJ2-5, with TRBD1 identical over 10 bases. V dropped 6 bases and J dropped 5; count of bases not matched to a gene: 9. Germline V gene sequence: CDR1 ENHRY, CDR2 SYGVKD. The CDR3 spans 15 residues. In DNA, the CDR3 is TGTGCCATCAGGACGGGACAGGGGATCGGGGAGACCCAGTACTTC. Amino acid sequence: CAIRTGQGIGETQYF.

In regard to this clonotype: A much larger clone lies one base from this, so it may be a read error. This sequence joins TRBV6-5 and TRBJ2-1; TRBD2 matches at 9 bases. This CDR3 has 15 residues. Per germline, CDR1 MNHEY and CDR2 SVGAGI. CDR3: CACSTTSGPYNEQFF. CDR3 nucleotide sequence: TGTGCCTGCAGCACTACTAGCGGGCCCTACAATGAGCAGTTCTTC.

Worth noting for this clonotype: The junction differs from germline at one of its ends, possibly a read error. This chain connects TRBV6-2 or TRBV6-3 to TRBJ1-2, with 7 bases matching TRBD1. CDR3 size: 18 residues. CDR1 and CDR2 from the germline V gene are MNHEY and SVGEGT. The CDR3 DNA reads TGTGCCAGCAGACCTATTCCCCGGACAGGAGGTTCTACCTATGGCTGCACCTTC. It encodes CASRPIPRTGGSTYGCTF.

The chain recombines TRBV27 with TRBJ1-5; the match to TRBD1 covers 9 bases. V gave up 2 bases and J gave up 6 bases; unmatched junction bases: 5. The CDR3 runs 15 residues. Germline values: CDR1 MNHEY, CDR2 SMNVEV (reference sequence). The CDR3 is CASSLGTGWGQPQHF. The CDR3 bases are TGTGCCAGCAGTTTAGGGACAGGGTGGGGTCAGCCCCAGCATTTT.

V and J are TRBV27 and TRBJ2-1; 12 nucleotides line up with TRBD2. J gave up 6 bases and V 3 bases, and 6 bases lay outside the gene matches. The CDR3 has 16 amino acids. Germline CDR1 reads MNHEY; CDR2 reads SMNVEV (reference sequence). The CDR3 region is CASSFLLAGGRNEQFF. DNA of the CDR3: TGTGCCAGCAGTTTCCTTCTAGCGGGAGGGCGCAATGAGCAGTTCTTC.

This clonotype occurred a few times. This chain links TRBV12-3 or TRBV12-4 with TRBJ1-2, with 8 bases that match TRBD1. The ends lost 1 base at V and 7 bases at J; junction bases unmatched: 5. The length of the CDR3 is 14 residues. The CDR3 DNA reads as TGTGCCAGCAGTTTAGAAGGCAGGGGGCTTGGCTACACCTTC. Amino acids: CASSLEGRGLGYTF.

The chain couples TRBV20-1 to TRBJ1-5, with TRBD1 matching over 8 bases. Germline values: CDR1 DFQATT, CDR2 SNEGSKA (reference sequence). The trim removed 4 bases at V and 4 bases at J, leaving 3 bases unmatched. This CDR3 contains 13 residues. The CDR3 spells CSAIRTGNQPQHF. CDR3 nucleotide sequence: TGCAGTGCTATTCGGACAGGGAATCAGCCCCAGCATTTT.

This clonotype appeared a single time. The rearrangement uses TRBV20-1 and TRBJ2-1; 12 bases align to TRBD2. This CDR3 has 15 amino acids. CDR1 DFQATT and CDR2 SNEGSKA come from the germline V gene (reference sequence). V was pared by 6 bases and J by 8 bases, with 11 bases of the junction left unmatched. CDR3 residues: CSARTSGTNGDEQFF. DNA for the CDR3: TGCAGTGCGCGGACTAGCGGGACTAATGGCGATGAGCAGTTCTTC.

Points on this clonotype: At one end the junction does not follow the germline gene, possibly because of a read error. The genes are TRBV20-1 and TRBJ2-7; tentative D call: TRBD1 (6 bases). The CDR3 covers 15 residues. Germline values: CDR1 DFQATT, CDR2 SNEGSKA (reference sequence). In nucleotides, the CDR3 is TGCGGTGCTAGAGATTTTAAGACAGGCTCCTACGAGCAGTACTTC. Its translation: CGARDFKTGSYEQYF.

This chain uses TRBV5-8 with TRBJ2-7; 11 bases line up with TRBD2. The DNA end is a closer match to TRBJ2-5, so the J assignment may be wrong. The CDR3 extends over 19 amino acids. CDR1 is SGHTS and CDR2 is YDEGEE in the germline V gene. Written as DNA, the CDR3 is TGTGCCAGCAGCCCTAGGAATAGCGGGAGGGTTCGAGGCCAAGAGACCCAGTACTTC. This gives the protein CASSPRNSGRVRGQETQYF.

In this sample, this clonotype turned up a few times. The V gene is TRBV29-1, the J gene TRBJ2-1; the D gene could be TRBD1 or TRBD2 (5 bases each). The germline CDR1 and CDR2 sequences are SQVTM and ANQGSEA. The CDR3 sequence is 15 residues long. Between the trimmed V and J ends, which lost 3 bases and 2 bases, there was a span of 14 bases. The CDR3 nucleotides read TGCAGCGTTGATGTCTCGCCGGGGCCCTACAATGAGCAGTTCTTC. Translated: CSVDVSPGPYNEQFF.

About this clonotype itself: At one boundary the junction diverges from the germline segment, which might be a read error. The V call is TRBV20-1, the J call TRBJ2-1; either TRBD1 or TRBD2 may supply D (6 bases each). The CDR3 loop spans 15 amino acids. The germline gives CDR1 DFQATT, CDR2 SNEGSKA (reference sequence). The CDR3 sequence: CSARDPRGPNNEQFF. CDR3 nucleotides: TGCAGTGCCAGAGATCCACGGGGGCCTAACAATGAGCAGTTCTTC.

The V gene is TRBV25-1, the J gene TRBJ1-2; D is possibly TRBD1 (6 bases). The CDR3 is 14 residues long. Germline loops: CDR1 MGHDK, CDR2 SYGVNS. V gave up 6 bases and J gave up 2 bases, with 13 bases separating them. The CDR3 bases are TGTGCCAGCAGAAGCGATACAGGGAACTATGGCTACACCTTC. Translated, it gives CASRSDTGNYGYTF.

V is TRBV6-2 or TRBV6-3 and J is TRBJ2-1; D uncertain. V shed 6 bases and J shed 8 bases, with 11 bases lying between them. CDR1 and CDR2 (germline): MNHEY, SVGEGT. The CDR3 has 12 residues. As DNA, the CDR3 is TGTGCCAGCAGCCCGGCGGCGTATGAGCAGTTCTTC. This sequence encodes CASSPAAYEQFF.

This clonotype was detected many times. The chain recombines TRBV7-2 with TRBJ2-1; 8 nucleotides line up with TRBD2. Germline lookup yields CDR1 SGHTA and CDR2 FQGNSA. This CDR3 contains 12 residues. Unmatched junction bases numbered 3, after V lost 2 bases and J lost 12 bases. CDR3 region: CASSLSGRRQFF. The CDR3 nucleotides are TGTGCCAGCAGCTTAAGCGGGAGAAGGCAGTTCTTC.

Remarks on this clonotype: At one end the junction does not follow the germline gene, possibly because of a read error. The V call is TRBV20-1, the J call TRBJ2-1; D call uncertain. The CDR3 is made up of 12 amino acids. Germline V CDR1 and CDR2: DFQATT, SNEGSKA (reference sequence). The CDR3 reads CSVRESRIEQFF. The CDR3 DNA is TGCAGTGTTAGAGAGTCTAGGATTGAGCAGTTCTTC.

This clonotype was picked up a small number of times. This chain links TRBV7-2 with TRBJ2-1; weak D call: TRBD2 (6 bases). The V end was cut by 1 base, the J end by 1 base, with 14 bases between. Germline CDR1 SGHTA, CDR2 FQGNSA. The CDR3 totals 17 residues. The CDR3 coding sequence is TGTGCCAGCAGCTTAGTGGTGCGGGGAGGATCCTACAATGAGCAGTTCTTC. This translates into CASSLVVRGGSYNEQFF.

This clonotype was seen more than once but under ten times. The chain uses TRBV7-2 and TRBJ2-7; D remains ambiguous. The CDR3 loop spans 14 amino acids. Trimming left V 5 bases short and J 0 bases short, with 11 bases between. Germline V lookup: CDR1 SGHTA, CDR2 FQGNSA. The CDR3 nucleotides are TGTGCCAGCAGCCCGGATTCAGACTCCTACGAGCAGTACTTC. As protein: CASSPDSDSYEQYF.

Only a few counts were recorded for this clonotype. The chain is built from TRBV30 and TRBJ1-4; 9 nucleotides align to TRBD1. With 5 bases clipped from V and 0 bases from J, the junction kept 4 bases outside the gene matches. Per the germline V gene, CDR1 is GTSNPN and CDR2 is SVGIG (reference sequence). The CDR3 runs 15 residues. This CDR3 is CAWGQGSATNEKLFF. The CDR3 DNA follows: TGTGCCTGGGGACAGGGGAGTGCAACTAATGAAAAACTGTTTTTT.

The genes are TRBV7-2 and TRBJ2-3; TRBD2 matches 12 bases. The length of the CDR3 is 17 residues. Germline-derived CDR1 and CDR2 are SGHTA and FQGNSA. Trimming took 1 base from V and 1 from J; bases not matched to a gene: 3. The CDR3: CASSLGLAGGGTDTQYF. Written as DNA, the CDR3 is TGTGCCAGCAGCTTAGGTCTAGCGGGAGGGGGCACAGATACGCAGTATTTT.

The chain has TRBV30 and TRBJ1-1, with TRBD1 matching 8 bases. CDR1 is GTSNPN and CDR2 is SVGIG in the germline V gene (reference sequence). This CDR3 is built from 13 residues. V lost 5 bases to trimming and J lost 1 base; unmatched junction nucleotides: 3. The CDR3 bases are TGTGCCTGGTCAGACAGGGGGAACACTGAAGCTTTCTTT. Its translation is CAWSDRGNTEAFF.

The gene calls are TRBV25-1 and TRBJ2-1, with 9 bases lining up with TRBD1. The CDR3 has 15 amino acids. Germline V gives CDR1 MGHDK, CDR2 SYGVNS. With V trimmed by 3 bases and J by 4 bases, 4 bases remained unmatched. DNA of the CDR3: TGTGCCAGCAGTGAGGGACAGGGTGTTTACAATGAGCAGTTCTTC. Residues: CASSEGQGVYNEQFF. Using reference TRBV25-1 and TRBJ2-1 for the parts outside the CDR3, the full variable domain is EADIYQTPRYLVIGTGKKITLECSQTMGHDKMYWYQQDPGMELHLIHYSYGVNSTEKGDLSSESTVSRIRTEHFPLTLESARPSHTSQYLCASSEGQGVYNEQFFGPGTRLTVL.

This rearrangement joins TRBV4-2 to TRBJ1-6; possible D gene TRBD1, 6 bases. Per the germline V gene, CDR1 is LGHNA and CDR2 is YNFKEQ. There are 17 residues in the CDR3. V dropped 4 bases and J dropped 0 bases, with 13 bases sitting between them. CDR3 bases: TGTGCCAGCAGCCGGGGGCAGGCCAGCTCCTATAATTCACCCCTCCACTTT. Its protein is CASSRGQASSYNSPLHF.

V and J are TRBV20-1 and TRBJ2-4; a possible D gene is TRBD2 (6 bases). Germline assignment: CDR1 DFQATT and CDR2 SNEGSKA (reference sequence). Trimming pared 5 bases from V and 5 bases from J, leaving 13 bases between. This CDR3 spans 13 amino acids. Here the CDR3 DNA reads TGCAGTGCTCGGTGGACGGGGGAAAACATTCAGTACTTC. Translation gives CSARWTGENIQYF.

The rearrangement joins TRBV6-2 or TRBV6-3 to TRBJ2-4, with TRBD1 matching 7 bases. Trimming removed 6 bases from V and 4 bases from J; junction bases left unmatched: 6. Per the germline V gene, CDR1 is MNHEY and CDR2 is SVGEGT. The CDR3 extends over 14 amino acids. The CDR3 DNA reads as TGTGCCAGCAGCTTCGGGACAGCAAAAAACATTCAGTACTTC. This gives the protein CASSFGTAKNIQYF.

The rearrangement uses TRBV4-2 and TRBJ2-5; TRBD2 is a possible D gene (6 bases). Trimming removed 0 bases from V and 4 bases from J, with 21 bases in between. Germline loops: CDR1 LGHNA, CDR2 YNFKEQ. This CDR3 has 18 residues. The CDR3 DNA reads TGTGCCAGCAGCCAAGAGGCCTGGGCCGGGAGAACCCCAGAGACCCAGTACTTC. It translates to CASSQEAWAGRTPETQYF.

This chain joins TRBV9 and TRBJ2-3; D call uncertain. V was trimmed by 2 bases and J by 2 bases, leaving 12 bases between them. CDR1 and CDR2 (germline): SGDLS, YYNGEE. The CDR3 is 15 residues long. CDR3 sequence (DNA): TGTGCCAGCAGCGTTTCTGCGTTGCACACAGATACGCAGTATTTT. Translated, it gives CASSVSALHTDTQYF.

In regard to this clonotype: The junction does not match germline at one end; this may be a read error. This CDR3 reads CANSLGGRGYF. The CDR3 nucleotides are TGTGCCAACAGTTTGGGGGGGCGCGGGTACTTC. The V gene is TRBV12-3 or TRBV12-4, the J gene TRBJ2-7; weak D call: TRBD2 (7 bases). The CDR3 spans 11 residues.

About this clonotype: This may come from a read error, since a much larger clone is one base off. In DNA form, the CDR3 reads TGTGCCAGCAGTTACCGGACAGGGCATATTGAAAAACTGTTTTTT. Its translation: CASSYRTGHIEKLFF. V usage is TRBV6-5 and J usage is TRBJ1-4; 8 bases align to TRBD1. The trim removed 2 bases at V and 7 bases at J, leaving 6 bases unmatched. Germline values: CDR1 MNHEY, CDR2 SVGAGI. The CDR3 runs 15 residues.